This TCR beta chain was profiled in a study of OX40 agonist ivuxolimab in advanced cancers. Study-wide background: The study treated patients with ivuxolimab, an agonistic anti-OX40 (CD134) antibody. Ivuxolimab, which patients received intravenously every 2 weeks, was dosed at 0.01 to 10 mg/kg.

Study-wide findings and caveats: Certain nonresponding patients likewise had low normalized T-cell clonal expansion.

Sequencing was performed with immunoSEQ multiplex PCR; in TCRdb, only in-frame clones are kept and a portion is missing. This sample has over 20,000 clones, with approximately 86% found just once. A word on this clone: The antigen remains undetermined.

Sampling times: baseline, cycle 4 day 1, cycle 7 day 1. This material consisted of CD4+ or CD8+ T cells sorted from blood, taken in a trial of the OX40 agonist ivuxolimab. This receptor was obtained from an adult with an advanced solid tumor such as melanoma, head and neck, liver or kidney cancer.

The CDR3 region is CASSLTAAAYEQYF. In DNA, the CDR3 is TGCGCCAGCAGCTTAACCGCAGCAGCCTACGAGCAGTACTTC. V gene TRBV5-1 combines with J gene TRBJ2-7, with unresolved D. In germline, CDR1 is SGHRS, CDR2 YFSETQ. The germline V and J ends were trimmed by 2 bases and 2 bases, with 11 bases remaining between them. The CDR3 runs to 14 residues.